The rows below give T cell receptor beta chains drawn from one sample of a study of blood T cell repertoires in COVID-19. The repertoire was sequenced with immunoSEQ multiplex PCR; TCRdb's copy has only in-frame clones and lacks some. The sample has 29,000 or so clones; over 70% are singletons. What was sequenced was peripheral blood. Receptor source: a woman between 65 and 79 years old with acute or convalescent COVID-19. CDR3s include the opening cysteine and the closing phenylalanine or tryptophan. Each record gives: J gene, V gene, D gene, clone size, CDR3 DNA, CDR3 protein. The D gene is left open where the match is weak. Some rows have no size entry. The others give once, few or many, or a class for an expanded clone.

TRBJ2-1,TRBV4-3,TRBD1,-,TGCGCCAGCAGCCAACGAACGGGGACAGGGCAAAGCAATGAGCAGTTCTTC,CASSQRTGTGQSNEQFF
TRBJ2-1,TRBV9,TRBD2,-,TGTGCCAGCAGCGTAGGGGAAGGGGGGACTAGCGGGAATGAGCAGTTCTTC,CASSVGEGGTSGNEQFF
TRBJ1-3,TRBV11-3,-,-,TGTGCCAGCAGCTTAAGCGGTCCTGGAAACACCATATATTTT,CASSLSGPGNTIYF
TRBJ2-3,TRBV2,-,-,TGTGCCAGCACCCAGACAGCGAAGGGGACAGATACGCAGTATTTT,CASTQTAKGTDTQYF
TRBJ1-2,TRBV6-5,-,-,TGTGCCAGCAGTTTTGGGGGCACGAACTATGGCTACACCTTC,CASSFGGTNYGYTF
TRBJ2-1,TRBV11-3,TRBD2,-,TGTGCCAGCAGCTTGGGCGGGGGAAGCTCCTACAATGAGCAGTTCTTC,CASSLGGGSSYNEQFF
TRBJ1-6,TRBV3-1/TRBV3-2,-,-,TGTGCCAGCAGCCCCGGAGGGCCTTATGGCGGTTCACCCCTCCACTTT,CASSPGGPYGGSPLHF
TRBJ2-7,TRBV2,-,-,TGTGCCAGCAAATCGGGCTACGAGCAGTACTTC,CASKSGYEQYF
TRBJ2-4,TRBV9,-,-,TGTGCCAGCAGCGTAGCAGGGGACAAAAACATTCAGTACTTC,CASSVAGDKNIQYF
TRBJ1-6,TRBV3-1/TRBV3-2,-,-,TGTGCCAGCAGCCAAGGGACAGTCAATTATAATTCACCCCTCCACTTT,CASSQGTVNYNSPLHF
TRBJ1-4,TRBV27,TRBD1,-,TGTGCCAGCAGGCCTGCAGGGGGCGCCGAAAAACTGTTTTTT,CASRPAGGAEKLFF
TRBJ1-6,TRBV11-2,TRBD1,-,TGTGCCAGCAGCGCACGACAGGGGGCAGGTTCACCCCTCCACTTT,CASSARQGAGSPLHF
TRBJ1-2,TRBV28,TRBD1,once,TGTGCCAGCAGTTTGCCTCCGCTCGGGACAGGGGTAGGCTACACCTTC,CASSLPPLGTGVGYTF
TRBJ2-7,TRBV4-1,-,few,TGCGCCAGCAGCCAAGTAGGGCTGGAGGAATGGCAGTACTTC,CASSQVGLEEWQYF
TRBJ1-6,TRBV7-2,TRBD1,-,TGTGCCAGCAGCCCAGGACAGGGAGATTCACCCCTCCACTTT,CASSPGQGDSPLHF
TRBJ1-2,TRBV28,-,-,TGTGCCAGCCGAGATTATGGCTACACCTTC,CASRDYGYTF
TRBJ1-3,TRBV27,TRBD1,-,TGTGCCAGCAGCTCAATGGGACAGGGAGAAAACACCATATATTTT,CASSSMGQGENTIYF
TRBJ2-1,TRBV5-1,-,-,TGCGCCAGCGGATTCGGGAATGAGCAGTTCTTC,CASGFGNEQFF
TRBJ2-7,TRBV19,-,-,TGTGCCAGTAGTATGACGGCAGGGGACTACGAGCAGTACTTC,CASSMTAGDYEQYF
TRBJ2-6,TRBV27,TRBD2,-,TGTGCCAGCGCCTCGCGGGGGCTAGCGGGATCTGGGGCCAACGTCCTGACTTTC,CASASRGLAGSGANVLTF
TRBJ2-3,TRBV18,TRBD1,-,TGTGCCAGCTCTCCAGGACAGGCAGGGGCAGATACGCAGTATTTT,CASSPGQAGADTQYF
TRBJ2-3,TRBV6-5,TRBD1,-,TGTGCCAGCAGGAAGGACAGGGGAGCAGATACGCAGTATTTT,CASRKDRGADTQYF
TRBJ2-7,TRBV6-1,-,-,TGTGCCAGCAGTGACAGGGGGAGGAAGCAGTACTTC,CASSDRGRKQYF
TRBJ2-5,TRBV1,-,-,TGCACCAGCAGCCAAGGGGAACAGGGGAGGCAAGAGACCCAGTACTTC,CTSSQGEQGRQETQYF
TRBJ2-1,TRBV7-6,-,once,TGTGCCAGCGAGATCGGTGAGCAGTTCTTC,CASEIGEQFF
TRBJ2-3,TRBV4-1,TRBD1,-,TGCGCCAGCAGCCAAGATGGACAGGGAGTAGATACGCAGTATTTT,CASSQDGQGVDTQYF
TRBJ2-2,TRBV6-5,TRBD1,-,TGTGCCAGCAGTTCCCGGGACAGGGCCGGGGAGCTGTTTTTT,CASSSRDRAGELFF
TRBJ2-3,TRBV7-2,-,-,TGTGCCAGCAGCTTAGAGGCCAGGGGGGCAGATACGCAGTATTTT,CASSLEARGADTQYF
TRBJ2-5,TRBV27,-,-,TGTGCCAGCAGTTTAGGGGGGGGCAAAGAGACCCAGTACTTC,CASSLGGGKETQYF
TRBJ1-2,TRBV27,TRBD1,few,TGTGCCAGCCTAGCTCCGGGACAGGGAGTCGCTGGCTACACCTTC,CASLAPGQGVAGYTF
TRBJ2-1,TRBV11-2,-,many,TGTGCCAGCAGCCCCGGGGGTGGCGAGCAGTTCTTC,CASSPGGGEQFF
TRBJ2-7,TRBV5-1,-,-,TGCGCCAGCAGCGACTCGAGGATATCGTACTTC,CASSDSRISYF
TRBJ2-5,TRBV4-2,TRBD2,medium-sized,TGTGCCAGCAGCCTGACTAGCGGGGGGGCCCAAGAGACCCAGTACTTC,CASSLTSGGAQETQYF
TRBJ2-7,TRBV9,-,-,TGTGCCAGCAGCGCCTACAAGGGGGATACCTACGAGCAGTACTTC,CASSAYKGDTYEQYF
TRBJ2-5,TRBV12-3/TRBV12-4,-,few,TGTGCCAGCAGGAGGGTGTTTGGGGAGACCCAGTACTTC,CASRRVFGETQYF
TRBJ2-2,TRBV9,TRBD2,-,TGTGCCAGCAGCGCCCCCGGGACTAGCGGGGGGGCCATGGTGGACGGGGAGCTGTTTTTT,CASSAPGTSGGAMVDGELFF
TRBJ2-3,TRBV2,-,-,TGTGCCAGCAGTCAAGGGGGGAGGGAGTACAATACGCAGTATTTT,CASSQGGREYNTQYF
TRBJ2-1,TRBV9,-,few,TGTGCCAGCAGCGTAGGCGACAATGAGCAGTTCTTC,CASSVGDNEQFF
TRBJ1-5,TRBV9,TRBD1,-,TGTGCCAGCAGTCGGACAGGGGTTGAGCAGCCCCAGCATTTT,CASSRTGVEQPQHF
TRBJ2-7,TRBV4-2,-,-,TGTGCCAGCAGCCAAGAACAGGACTCCTACGAGCAGTACTTC,CASSQEQDSYEQYF
TRBJ1-5,TRBV18,-,-,TGTGCCAGCTCCCCCCAGGGCGGCAATCAGCCCCAGCATTTT,CASSPQGGNQPQHF
TRBJ2-2,TRBV6-4,-,-,TGTGCCAGCAGTAAAACAGGATCCACCGGGGAGCTGTTTTTT,CASSKTGSTGELFF
TRBJ1-5,TRBV5-4,TRBD1,-,TGTGCCAGCAGCCAGGGACAGGGGTTCGATCAGCCCCAGCATTTT,CASSQGQGFDQPQHF
TRBJ2-1,TRBV27,TRBD2,few,TGTGCCAGCAGTTCAACCCTGGGACTAGCGGGAATGGGTGAGCAGTTCTTC,CASSSTLGLAGMGEQFF
TRBJ1-1,TRBV11-2,-,once,TGTGCCAGCAGCTTATATTCGGGGCGGGGGGTCAAGGATAAAACTGAAGCTTTCTTT,CASSLYSGRGVKDKTEAFF
TRBJ2-3,TRBV15,-,-,TGTGCCACCAGCAGAGATTCGCTAGCTCCGCAGTATTTT,CATSRDSLAPQYF